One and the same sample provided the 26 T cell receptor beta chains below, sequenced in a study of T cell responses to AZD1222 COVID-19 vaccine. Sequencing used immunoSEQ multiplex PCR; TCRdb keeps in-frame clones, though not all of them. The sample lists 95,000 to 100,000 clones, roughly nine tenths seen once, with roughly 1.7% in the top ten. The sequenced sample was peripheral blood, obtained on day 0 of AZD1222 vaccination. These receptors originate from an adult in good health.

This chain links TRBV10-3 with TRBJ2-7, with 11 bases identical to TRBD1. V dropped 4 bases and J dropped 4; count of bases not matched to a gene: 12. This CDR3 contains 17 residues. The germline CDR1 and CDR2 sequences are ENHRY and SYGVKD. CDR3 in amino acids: CAISGDRGELLAYEQYF. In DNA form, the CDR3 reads TGTGCCATCAGTGGGGACAGGGGGGAGCTTCTGGCATACGAGCAGTACTTC.

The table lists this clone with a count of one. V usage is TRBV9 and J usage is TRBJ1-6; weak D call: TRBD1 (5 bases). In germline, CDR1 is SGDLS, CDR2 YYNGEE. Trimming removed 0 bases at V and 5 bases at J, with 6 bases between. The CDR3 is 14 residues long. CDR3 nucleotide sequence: TGTGCCAGCAGCGTAGCGACAGATAATTCACCCCTCCACTTT. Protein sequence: CASSVATDNSPLHF.

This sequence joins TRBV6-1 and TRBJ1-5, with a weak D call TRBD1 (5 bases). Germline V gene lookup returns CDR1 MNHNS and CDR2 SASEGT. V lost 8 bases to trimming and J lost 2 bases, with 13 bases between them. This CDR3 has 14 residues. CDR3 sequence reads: CASARQNRNQPQHF. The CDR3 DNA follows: TGTGCCAGCGCCCGACAGAACCGCAATCAGCCCCAGCATTTT.

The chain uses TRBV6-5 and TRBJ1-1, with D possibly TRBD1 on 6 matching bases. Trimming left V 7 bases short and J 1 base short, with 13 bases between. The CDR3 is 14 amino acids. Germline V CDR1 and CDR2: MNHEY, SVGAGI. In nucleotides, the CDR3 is TGTGCCAGCATACTGGACAGAGCGAACACTGAAGCTTTCTTT. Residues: CASILDRANTEAFF.

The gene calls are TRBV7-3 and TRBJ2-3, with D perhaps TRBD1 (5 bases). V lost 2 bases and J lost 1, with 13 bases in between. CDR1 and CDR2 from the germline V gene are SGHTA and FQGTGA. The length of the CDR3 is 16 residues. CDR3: CASSLGLGVGTDTQYF. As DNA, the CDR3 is TGTGCCAGCAGCTTAGGTTTAGGGGTAGGCACAGATACGCAGTATTTT. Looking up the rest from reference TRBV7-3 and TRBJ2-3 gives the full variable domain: GAGVSQTPSNKVTEKGKYVELRCDPISGHTALYWYRQSLGQGPEFLIYFQGTGAADDSGLPNDRFFAVRPEGSVSTLKIQRTERGDSAVYLCASSLGLGVGTDTQYFGPGTRLTVL.

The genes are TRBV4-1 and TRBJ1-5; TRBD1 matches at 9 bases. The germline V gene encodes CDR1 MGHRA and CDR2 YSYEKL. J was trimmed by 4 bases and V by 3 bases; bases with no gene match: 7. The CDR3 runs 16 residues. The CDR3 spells CASSQDHRGQNQPQHF. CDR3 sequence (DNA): TGCGCCAGCAGCCAGGATCACAGGGGGCAGAATCAGCCCCAGCATTTT.

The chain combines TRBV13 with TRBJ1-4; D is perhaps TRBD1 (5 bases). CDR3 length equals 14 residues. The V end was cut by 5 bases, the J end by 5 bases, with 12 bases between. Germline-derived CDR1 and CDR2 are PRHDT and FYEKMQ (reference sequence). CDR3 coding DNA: TGTGCCAGCAGCAAAGGGGTCGAGAATGAAAAACTGTTTTTT. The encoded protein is CASSKGVENEKLFF.

DNA for the CDR3: TGTGCCAGCAGCCAAGAGTCAGGGTTACGGTCACCCCTCCACTTT. It specifies CASSQESGLRSPLHF. The V call is TRBV3-1 (or the pseudogene TRBV3-2), the J call TRBJ1-6, with D possibly TRBD1 on 5 matching bases. Germline CDR1 and CDR2: LGHDT and YNNKEL (reference sequence). Trimming shortened V by 0 bases and J by 10 bases, and 13 bases separated the two germline ends. The CDR3 extends over 15 amino acids.

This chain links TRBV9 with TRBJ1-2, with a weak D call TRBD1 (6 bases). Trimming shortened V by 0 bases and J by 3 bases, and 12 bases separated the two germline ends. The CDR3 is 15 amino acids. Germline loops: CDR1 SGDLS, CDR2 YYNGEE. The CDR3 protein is CASSVELGAYYGYTF. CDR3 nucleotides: TGTGCCAGCAGCGTAGAGTTGGGGGCCTACTATGGCTACACCTTC. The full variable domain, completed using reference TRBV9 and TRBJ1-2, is DSGVTQTPKHLITATGQRVTLRCSPRSGDLSVYWYQQSLDQGLQFLIQYYNGEERAKGNILERFSAQQFPDLHSELNLSSLELGDSALYFCASSVELGAYYGYTFGSGTRLTVV.

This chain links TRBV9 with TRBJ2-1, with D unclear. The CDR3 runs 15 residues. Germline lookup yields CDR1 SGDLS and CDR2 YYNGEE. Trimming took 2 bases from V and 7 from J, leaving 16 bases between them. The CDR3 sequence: CASSVRPGNQNEQFF. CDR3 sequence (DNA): TGTGCCAGCAGCGTTCGGCCAGGTAATCAGAATGAGCAGTTCTTC.

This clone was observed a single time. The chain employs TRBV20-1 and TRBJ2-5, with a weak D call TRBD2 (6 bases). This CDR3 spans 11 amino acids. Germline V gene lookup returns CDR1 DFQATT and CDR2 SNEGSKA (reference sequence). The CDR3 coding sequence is TGCAGCCGGGACTTCCAAGAGACCCAGTACTTC. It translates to CSRDFQETQYF.

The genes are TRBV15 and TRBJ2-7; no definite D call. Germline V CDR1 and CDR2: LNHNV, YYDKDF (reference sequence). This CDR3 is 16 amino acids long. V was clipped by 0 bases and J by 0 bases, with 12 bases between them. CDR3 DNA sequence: TGTGCCACCAGCAGAGATTGGGCCCGGAGCTCCTACGAGCAGTACTTC. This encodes CATSRDWARSSYEQYF.

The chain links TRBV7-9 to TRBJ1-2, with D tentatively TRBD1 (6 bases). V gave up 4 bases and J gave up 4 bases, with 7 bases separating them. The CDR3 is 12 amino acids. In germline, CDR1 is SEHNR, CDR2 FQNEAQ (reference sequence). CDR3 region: CASSSDSYGYTF. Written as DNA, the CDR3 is TGTGCCAGCAGCTCGGACAGCTATGGCTACACCTTC.

The CDR3 sequence is CASSYRLNTEAFF. The CDR3 bases are TGTGCCAGCAGTTACCGATTAAACACTGAAGCTTTCTTT. V is TRBV6-5 and J is TRBJ1-1; D call uncertain. The CDR3 is 13 amino acids. Trimming removed 2 bases from V and 2 bases from J, with 6 bases in between. Germline CDR1 is MNHEY and CDR2 is SVGAGI.

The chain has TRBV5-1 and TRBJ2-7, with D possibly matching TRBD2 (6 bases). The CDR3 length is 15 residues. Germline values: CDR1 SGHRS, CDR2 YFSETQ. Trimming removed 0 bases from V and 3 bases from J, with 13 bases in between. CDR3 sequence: CASSLETSSNYEQYF. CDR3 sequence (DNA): TGCGCCAGCAGCTTGGAGACTAGTTCTAACTACGAGCAGTACTTC. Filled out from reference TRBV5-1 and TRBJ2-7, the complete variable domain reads KAGVTQTPRYLIKTRGQQVTLSCSPISGHRSVSWYQQTPGQGLQFLFEYFSETQRNKGNFPGRFSGRQFSNSRSEMNVSTLELGDSALYLCASSLETSSNYEQYFGPGTRLTVT.

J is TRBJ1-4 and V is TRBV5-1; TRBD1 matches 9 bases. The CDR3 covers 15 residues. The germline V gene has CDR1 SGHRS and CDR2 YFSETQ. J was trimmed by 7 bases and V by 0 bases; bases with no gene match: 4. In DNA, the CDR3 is TGCGCCAGCAGCTTGGGGGTGACAGGGGGTGAAAAACTGTTTTTT. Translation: CASSLGVTGGEKLFF. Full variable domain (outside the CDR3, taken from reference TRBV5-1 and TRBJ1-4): KAGVTQTPRYLIKTRGQQVTLSCSPISGHRSVSWYQQTPGQGLQFLFEYFSETQRNKGNFPGRFSGRQFSNSRSEMNVSTLELGDSALYLCASSLGVTGGEKLFFGSGTQLSVL.

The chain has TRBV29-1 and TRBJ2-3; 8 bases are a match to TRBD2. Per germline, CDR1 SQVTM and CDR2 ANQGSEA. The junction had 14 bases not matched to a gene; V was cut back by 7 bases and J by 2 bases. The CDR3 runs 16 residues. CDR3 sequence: CSAGGPAGANTDTQYF. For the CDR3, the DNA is TGCAGCGCGGGGGGGCCAGCGGGGGCCAACACAGATACGCAGTATTTT.

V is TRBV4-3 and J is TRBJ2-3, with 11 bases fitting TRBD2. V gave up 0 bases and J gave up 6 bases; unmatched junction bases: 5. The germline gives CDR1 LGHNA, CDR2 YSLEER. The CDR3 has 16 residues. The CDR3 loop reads CASSQDLAGGRDTQYF. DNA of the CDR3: TGCGCCAGCAGCCAAGATTTAGCGGGGGGGCGGGATACGCAGTATTTT.

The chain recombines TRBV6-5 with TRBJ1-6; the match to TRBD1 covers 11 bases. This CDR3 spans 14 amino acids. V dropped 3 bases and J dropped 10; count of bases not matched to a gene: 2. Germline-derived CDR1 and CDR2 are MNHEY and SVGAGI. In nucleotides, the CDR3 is TGTGCCAGCAGTTATGGGACAGGGGGATCACCCCTCCACTTT. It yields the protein CASSYGTGGSPLHF.

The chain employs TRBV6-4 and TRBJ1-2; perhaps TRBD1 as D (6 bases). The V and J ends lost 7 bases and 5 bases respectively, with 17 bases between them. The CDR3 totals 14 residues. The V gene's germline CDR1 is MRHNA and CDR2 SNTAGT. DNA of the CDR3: TGTGCCAGCAACGCCCCGACAGGAGGATATGGCTACACCTTC. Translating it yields CASNAPTGGYGYTF.

CDR3 DNA sequence: TGTGCCAGCAGCTTTCTCCCCATTGCCCTGTGGCAGGGAAAAGCAGATACGCAGTATTTT. The encoded protein is CASSFLPIALWQGKADTQYF. The J gene is TRBJ2-3, the V gene TRBV7-6, with D maybe TRBD1 (5 bases). Trimming took off 3 bases at V and 4 bases at J, with 29 bases between the two ends. CDR1 SGHVS and CDR2 FNYEAQ come from the germline V gene. CDR3 size: 20 residues.

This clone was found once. The CDR3 region has the DNA TGTGCCGACAGAAGAACAGGCTACGAGCAGTACTTC. This encodes CADRRTGYEQYF. The chain uses TRBV27 and TRBJ2-7; TRBD1 is a possible D gene (5 bases). This CDR3 region has 12 residues. Between the trimmed V and J ends, which lost 11 bases and 3 bases, there was a span of 14 bases. Per germline, CDR1 MNHEY and CDR2 SMNVEV (reference sequence).

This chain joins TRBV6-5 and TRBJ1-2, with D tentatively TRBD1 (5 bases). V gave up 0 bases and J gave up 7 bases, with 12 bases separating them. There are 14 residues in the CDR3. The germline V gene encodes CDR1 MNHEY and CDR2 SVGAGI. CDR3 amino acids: CASSYSGYGTGYTF. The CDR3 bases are TGTGCCAGCAGTTACTCGGGGTACGGGACTGGCTACACCTTC.

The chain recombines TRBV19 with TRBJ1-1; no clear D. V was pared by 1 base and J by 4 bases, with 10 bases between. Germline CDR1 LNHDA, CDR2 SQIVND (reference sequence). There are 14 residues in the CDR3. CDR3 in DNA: TGTGCCAGTAGTATAGGAGGGCGACGCACTGAAGCTTTCTTT. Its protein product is CASSIGGRRTEAFF.

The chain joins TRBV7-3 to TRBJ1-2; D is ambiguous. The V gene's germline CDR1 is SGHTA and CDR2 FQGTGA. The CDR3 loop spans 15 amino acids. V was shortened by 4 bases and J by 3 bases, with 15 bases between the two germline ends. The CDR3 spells CASSYLNPFDYGYTF. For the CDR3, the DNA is TGTGCCAGCAGCTATTTGAACCCCTTCGACTATGGCTACACCTTC.

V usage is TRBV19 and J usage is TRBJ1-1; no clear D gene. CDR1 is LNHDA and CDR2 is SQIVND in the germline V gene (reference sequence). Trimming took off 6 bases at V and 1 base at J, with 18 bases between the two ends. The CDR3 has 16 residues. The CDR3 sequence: CASRPDLAWSNTEAFF. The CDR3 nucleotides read TGTGCCAGTAGACCCGACCTAGCTTGGTCGAACACTGAAGCTTTCTTT.